One and the same sample provided the 9 T cell receptor beta chains below, sequenced in a study of cytomegalovirus exposure and HLA in healthy donors. Primers included in the PCR were 60 Vbeta and 13 Jbeta primers. Method: immunoSEQ multiplex PCR; TCRdb's copy keeps in-frame clones and lacks some. This table holds under 200,000 clones. Sequencing was done on a sample of PBMCs. The receptors originated from a man younger than 40 in good health and CMV-seronegative.

The chain employs TRBV10-3 and TRBJ1-2; D is uncertain. Germline CDR1 is ENHRY and CDR2 is SYGVKD. Trimming removed 0 bases from V and 4 bases from J, with 12 bases in between. The length of the CDR3 is 15 residues. The CDR3 DNA is TGTGCCATCAGTGAGTCGCCGGGTGGAGGCTATGGCTACACCTTC. Encoded protein: CAISESPGGGYGYTF.

The chain carries TRBV7-2 and TRBJ2-7; tentatively, D is TRBD1 (6 bases). Trimming cost V 6 bases and J 4 bases, with 13 bases left between them. The CDR3 is 13 amino acids. The germline V gene has CDR1 SGHTA and CDR2 FQGNSA. The CDR3 reads CASRIGQFYEQYF. As DNA, the CDR3 is TGTGCCAGCAGGATCGGACAGTTTTACGAGCAGTACTTC.

The chain recombines TRBV30 with TRBJ2-7; a weak D match, TRBD1 (6 bases). Trimming left V 0 bases short and J 5 bases short, with 11 bases between. The germline gives CDR1 GTSNPN, CDR2 SVGIG (reference sequence). This CDR3 contains 13 residues. CDR3 DNA: TGTGCCTGGAGTGTAGTGGGGGCCCACGAGCAGTACTTC. Translating it yields CAWSVVGAHEQYF.

The chain has TRBV19 and TRBJ2-5; 11 bases align to TRBD1. CDR3 length: 15 residues. Germline V lookup: CDR1 LNHDA, CDR2 SQIVND (reference sequence). The trim removed 5 bases at V and 5 bases at J, leaving 7 bases unmatched. CDR3 bases: TGTGCCAGTAGTGGGGGGACAGGGGGAGGTGAGACCCAGTACTTC. It is translated as CASSGGTGGGETQYF.

The chain recombines TRBV5-1 with TRBJ1-1, with a weak D call TRBD1 (5 bases). V lost 2 bases and J lost 1, with 12 bases in between. CDR3 length: 15 amino acids. The V gene's germline CDR1 is SGHRS and CDR2 YFSETQ. CDR3 DNA sequence: TGCGCCAGCAGCTTCCAGGGTACAGGGAACACTGAAGCTTTCTTT. The encoded protein is CASSFQGTGNTEAFF.

The chain couples TRBV11-3 to TRBJ1-2; D possibly corresponds to TRBD1 (6 bases). Trimming removed 2 bases from V and 6 bases from J, with 13 bases in between. The germline V gene encodes CDR1 SGHNT and CDR2 YENEEA. The CDR3 has 14 amino acids. CDR3 region: CASSLLQGTDGYTF. The CDR3 nucleotides are TGTGCCAGCAGCTTACTACAGGGTACGGATGGCTACACCTTC.

This sequence joins TRBV18 and TRBJ2-5; D unresolved. Per the germline V gene, CDR1 is KGHSH and CDR2 is LQKENI. The CDR3 contains 15 residues. The V gene lost 6 bases and the J gene lost 2 bases, with 16 bases spanning the gap. The CDR3 loop reads CASSPYSELQETQYF. The CDR3 nucleotides read TGTGCCAGCTCCCCTTACTCGGAGTTGCAAGAGACCCAGTACTTC.

The J gene is TRBJ1-1, the V gene TRBV30; D is perhaps TRBD1 (6 bases). The V gene's germline CDR1 is GTSNPN and CDR2 SVGIG (reference sequence). CDR3 size: 14 residues. V was shortened by 4 bases and J by 4 bases, with 16 bases between the two germline ends. CDR3 in amino acids: CAWTRGMTGTEAFF. The CDR3 bases are TGTGCCTGGACAAGGGGGATGACTGGCACTGAAGCTTTCTTT. Together with reference TRBV30 and TRBJ1-1, the CDR3 gives the full variable domain: SQTIHQWPATLVQPVGSPLSLECTVEGTSNPNLYWYRQAAGRGLQLLFYSVGIGQISSEVPQNLSASRPQDRQFILSSKKLLLSDSGFYLCAWTRGMTGTEAFFGQGTRLTVV.

This sequence joins TRBV27 and TRBJ1-5; D might be TRBD1 (5 bases). The V end was cut by 1 base, the J end by 1 base, with 14 bases between. This CDR3 is built from 17 residues. Per the germline V gene, CDR1 is MNHEY and CDR2 is SMNVEV (reference sequence). The CDR3: CASSLYPPGGSNQPQHF. CDR3 coding DNA: TGTGCCAGCAGTTTATATCCCCCGGGGGGGAGCAATCAGCCCCAGCATTTT.